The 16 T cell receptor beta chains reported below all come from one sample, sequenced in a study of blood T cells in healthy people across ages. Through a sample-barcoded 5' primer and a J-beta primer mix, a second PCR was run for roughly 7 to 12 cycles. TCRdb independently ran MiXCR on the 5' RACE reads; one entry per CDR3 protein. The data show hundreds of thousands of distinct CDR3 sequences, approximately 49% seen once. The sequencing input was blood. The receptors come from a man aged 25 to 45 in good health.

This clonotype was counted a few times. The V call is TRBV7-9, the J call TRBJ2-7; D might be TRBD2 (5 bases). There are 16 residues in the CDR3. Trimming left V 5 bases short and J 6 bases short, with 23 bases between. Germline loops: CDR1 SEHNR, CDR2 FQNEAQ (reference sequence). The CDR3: CASSPPGRGGLLEQYF. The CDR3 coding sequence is TGTGCCAGCAGCCCCCCCGGCCGGGGTGGCCTTCTCGAGCAGTACTTC.

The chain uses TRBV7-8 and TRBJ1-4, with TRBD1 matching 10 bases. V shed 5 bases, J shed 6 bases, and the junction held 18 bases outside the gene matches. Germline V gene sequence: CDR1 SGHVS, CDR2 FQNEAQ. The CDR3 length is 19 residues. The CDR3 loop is CASSPFWTRAGTGDEKLFF. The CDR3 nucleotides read TGTGCCAGCAGCCCCTTTTGGACAAGGGCGGGGACAGGGGATGAAAAACTGTTTTTT.

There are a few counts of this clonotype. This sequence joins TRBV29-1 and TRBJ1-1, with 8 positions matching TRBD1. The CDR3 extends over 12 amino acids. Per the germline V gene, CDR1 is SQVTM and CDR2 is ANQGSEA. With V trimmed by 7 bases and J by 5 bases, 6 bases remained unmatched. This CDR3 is CSGTGLYTEAFF. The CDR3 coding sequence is TGCAGCGGGACAGGGTTGTATACTGAAGCTTTCTTT.

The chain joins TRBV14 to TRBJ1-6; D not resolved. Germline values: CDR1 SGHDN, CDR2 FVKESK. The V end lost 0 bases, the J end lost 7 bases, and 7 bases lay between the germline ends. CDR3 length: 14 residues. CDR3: CASSQDVRNSPLHF. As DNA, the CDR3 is TGTGCCAGCAGCCAAGATGTCCGCAATTCACCCCTCCACTTT.

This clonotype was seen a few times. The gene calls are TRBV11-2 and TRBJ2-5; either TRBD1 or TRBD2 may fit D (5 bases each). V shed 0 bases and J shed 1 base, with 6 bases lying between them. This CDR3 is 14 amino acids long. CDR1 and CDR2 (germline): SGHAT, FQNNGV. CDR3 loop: CASSLERGQETQYF. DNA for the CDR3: TGTGCCAGCAGCTTAGAGAGGGGCCAAGAGACCCAGTACTTC.

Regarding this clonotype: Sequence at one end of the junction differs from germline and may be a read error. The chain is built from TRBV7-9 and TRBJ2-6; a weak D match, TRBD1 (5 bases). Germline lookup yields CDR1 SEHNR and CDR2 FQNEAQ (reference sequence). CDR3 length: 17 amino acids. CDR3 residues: CASRFSGREAGANVLTF. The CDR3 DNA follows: TGTGCCAGCCGCTTTTCAGGGCGCGAGGCTGGGGCCAACGTCCTGACTTTC.

Here the CDR3 DNA reads TGTGCCAGCAGTTTATCCGGGGAGGATGAAAAACTGTTTTTT. It encodes CASSLSGEDEKLFF. The V call is TRBV28, the J call TRBJ1-4; D unclear. Germline loops: CDR1 MDHEN, CDR2 SYDVKM. Trimming took 1 base from V and 6 from J, leaving 9 bases between them. This CDR3 has 14 residues.

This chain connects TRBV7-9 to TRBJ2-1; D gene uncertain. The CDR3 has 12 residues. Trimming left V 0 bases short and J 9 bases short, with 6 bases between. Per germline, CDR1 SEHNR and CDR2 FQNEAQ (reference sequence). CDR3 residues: CASSLALAEQFF. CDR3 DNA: TGTGCCAGCAGCTTAGCCCTCGCTGAGCAGTTCTTC.

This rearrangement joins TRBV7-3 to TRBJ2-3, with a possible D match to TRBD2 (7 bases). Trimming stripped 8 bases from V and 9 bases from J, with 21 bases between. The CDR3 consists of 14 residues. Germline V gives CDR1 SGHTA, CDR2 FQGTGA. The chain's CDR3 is CASAGGGEQKTQYF. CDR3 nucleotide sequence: TGTGCCAGCGCGGGCGGGGGCGAACAAAAAACGCAGTATTTT. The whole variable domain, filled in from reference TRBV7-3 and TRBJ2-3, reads GAGVSQTPSNKVTEKGKYVELRCDPISGHTALYWYRQSLGQGPEFLIYFQGTGAADDSGLPNDRFFAVRPEGSVSTLKIQRTERGDSAVYLCASAGGGEQKTQYFGPGTRLTVL.

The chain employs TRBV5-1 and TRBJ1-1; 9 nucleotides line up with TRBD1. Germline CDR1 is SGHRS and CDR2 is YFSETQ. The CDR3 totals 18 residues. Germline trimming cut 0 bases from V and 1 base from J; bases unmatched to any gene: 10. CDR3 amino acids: CASSLASGTGRTNTEAFF. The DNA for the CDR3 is TGCGCCAGCAGCTTGGCTTCCGGGACAGGGAGGACGAACACTGAAGCTTTCTTT.

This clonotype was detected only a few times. This CDR3 is CAISPGGNQETQYF. The CDR3 nucleotides read TGTGCCATCAGCCCCGGGGGGAATCAAGAGACCCAGTACTTC. This chain connects TRBV10-3 to TRBJ2-5; 7 nucleotides match TRBD2. The J segment lost 2 bases and the V segment lost 6 bases, leaving 6 bases of the junction unmatched. CDR3 length: 14 residues. Germline-derived CDR1 and CDR2 are ENHRY and SYGVKD.

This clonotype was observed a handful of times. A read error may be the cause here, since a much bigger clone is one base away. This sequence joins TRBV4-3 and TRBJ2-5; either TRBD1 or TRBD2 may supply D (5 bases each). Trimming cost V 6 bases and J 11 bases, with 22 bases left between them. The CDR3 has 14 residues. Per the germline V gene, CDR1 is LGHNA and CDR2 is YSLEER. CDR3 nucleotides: TGCGCCAGCAGTCCTAGCCGGGGCAACAATGAGCAGTACTTC. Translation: CASSPSRGNNEQYF.

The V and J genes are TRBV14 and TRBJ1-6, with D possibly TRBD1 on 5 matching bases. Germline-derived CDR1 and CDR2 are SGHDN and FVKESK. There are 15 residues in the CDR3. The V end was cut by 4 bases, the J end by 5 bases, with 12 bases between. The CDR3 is CASSLRTPDNSPLHF. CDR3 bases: TGTGCCAGCAGCCTAAGGACACCCGATAATTCACCCCTCCACTTT. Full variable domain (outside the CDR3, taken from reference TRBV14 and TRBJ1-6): EAGVTQFPSHSVIEKGQTVTLRCDPISGHDNLYWYRRVMGKEIKFLLHFVKESKQDESGMPNNRFLAERTGGTYSTLKVQPAELEDSGVYFCASSLRTPDNSPLHFGNGTRLTVT.

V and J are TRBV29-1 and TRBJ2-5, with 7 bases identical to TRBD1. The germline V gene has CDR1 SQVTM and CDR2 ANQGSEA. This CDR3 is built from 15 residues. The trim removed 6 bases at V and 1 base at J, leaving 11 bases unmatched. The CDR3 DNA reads TGCAGCGTCGACAGGACAGGCGATGCCCAAGAGACCCAGTACTTC. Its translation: CSVDRTGDAQETQYF.

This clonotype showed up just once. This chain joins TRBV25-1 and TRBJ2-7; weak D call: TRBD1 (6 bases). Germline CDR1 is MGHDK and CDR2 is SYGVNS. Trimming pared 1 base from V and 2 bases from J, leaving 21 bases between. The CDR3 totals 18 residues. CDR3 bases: TGTGCCAGCAGTGAATTAAGCTCCGCAACCGGACAGACCTACGAGCAGTACTTC. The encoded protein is CASSELSSATGQTYEQYF.

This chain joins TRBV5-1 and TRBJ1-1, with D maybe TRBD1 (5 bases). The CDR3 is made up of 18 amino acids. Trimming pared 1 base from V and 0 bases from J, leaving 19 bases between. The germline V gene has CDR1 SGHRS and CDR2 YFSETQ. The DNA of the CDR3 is TGCGCCAGCAGCTTGACATTCACACGATGGGGGATGAACACTGAAGCTTTCTTT. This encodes CASSLTFTRWGMNTEAFF.